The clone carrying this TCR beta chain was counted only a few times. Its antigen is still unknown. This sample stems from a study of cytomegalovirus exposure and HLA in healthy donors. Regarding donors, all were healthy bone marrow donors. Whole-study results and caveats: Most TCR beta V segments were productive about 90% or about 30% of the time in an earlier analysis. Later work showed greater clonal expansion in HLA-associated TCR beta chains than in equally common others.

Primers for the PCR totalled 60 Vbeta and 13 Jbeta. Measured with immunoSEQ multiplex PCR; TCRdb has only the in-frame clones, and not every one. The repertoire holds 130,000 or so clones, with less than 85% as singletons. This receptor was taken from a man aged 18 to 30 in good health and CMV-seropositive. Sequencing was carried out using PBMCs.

As DNA, the CDR3 is TGTGCCATCAGAGAAATAAAACCTACAGGGCCCAACACTGAAGCTTTCTTT. Translating it yields CAIREIKPTGPNTEAFF. The chain recombines TRBV10-3 with TRBJ1-1; the D gene is possibly TRBD1 (6 bases). The germline V gene encodes CDR1 ENHRY and CDR2 SYGVKD. CDR3 length: 17 amino acids. Trimming pared 6 bases from V and 2 bases from J, leaving 22 bases between.